Below, one T cell receptor beta chain is given with its context. Germline loops: CDR1 SGHTA, CDR2 FQGNSA. V gave up 3 bases and J gave up 5 bases; unmatched junction bases: 7. This CDR3 is 15 amino acids long. This sample is drawn from a study of T cell responses to AZD1222 COVID-19 vaccine. This table comes from immunoSEQ multiplex PCR, and its TCRdb copy is limited to in-frame clones, with some not included. This sample carries more than 60,000 clones, about 83% of them seen once, and the ten largest clones take about 1.3%. This chain links TRBV7-2 with TRBJ2-5; 9 nucleotides match TRBD2. The sequences come from peripheral blood, collected 28 days after the second AZD1222 dose. This sequence originates from an adult who received the AZD1222 COVID-19 vaccine. The CDR3: CASSFEAGGLETQYF. The CDR3 region has the DNA TGTGCCAGCAGCTTTGAAGCGGGAGGTCTGGAGACCCAGTACTTC.